The 15 T cell receptor beta chains presented below share a single source sample, sequenced in a study of blood T cell repertoires in COVID-19. Profiled with immunoSEQ multiplex PCR; TCRdb holds only in-frame clones, not every one. The repertoire holds about 320,000 clones, with approximately 90% as singletons. Sequencing used PBMCs or T cells enriched from blood (not recorded which). These receptors were obtained from a woman aged 25-40 years who had been exposed to COVID-19.

This chain connects TRBV7-2 to TRBJ2-7; 7 bases are a match to TRBD2. The CDR3 length is 15 residues. J was trimmed by 0 bases and V by 2 bases; bases with no gene match: 4. CDR1 is SGHTA and CDR2 is FQGNSA in the germline V gene. CDR3 sequence (DNA): TGTGCCAGCAGCTTACGCGGGGGAGGCTCCTACGAGCAGTACTTC. Translation gives CASSLRGGGSYEQYF.

This clone was seen just once. J is TRBJ2-3 and V is TRBV4-2, with TRBD2 matching over 11 bases. In germline, CDR1 is LGHNA, CDR2 YNFKEQ. Unmatched junction bases numbered 16, after V lost 0 bases and J lost 2 bases. This CDR3 region has 21 residues. CDR3 region: CASSQDFYRDSGGDPTDTQYF. The CDR3 DNA is TGTGCCAGCAGCCAAGATTTTTATCGAGATAGCGGGGGGGACCCCACAGATACGCAGTATTTT.

The V call is TRBV4-1, the J call TRBJ2-3; 9 bases are shared with TRBD2. The CDR3 runs 17 residues. With 1 base clipped from V and 3 bases from J, the junction kept 8 bases outside the gene matches. In germline, CDR1 is MGHRA, CDR2 YSYEKL. CDR3 coding DNA: TGCGCCAGCAGCCAAGTGCGGGGGGGCCTAGGAACAGATACGCAGTATTTT. Amino acid sequence: CASSQVRGGLGTDTQYF.

The chain has TRBV7-9 and TRBJ2-5, with D perhaps matching TRBD1 (6 bases). V lost 3 bases to trimming and J lost 9 bases, with 11 bases between them. This CDR3 has 12 amino acids. CDR1 SEHNR and CDR2 FQNEAQ come from the germline V gene (reference sequence). The CDR3 spells CASSFLQGSQYF. The DNA for the CDR3 is TGTGCCAGCAGCTTCTTACAGGGCTCCCAGTACTTC.

The rearrangement joins TRBV19 to TRBJ1-2, with 9 nucleotides matching TRBD1. The CDR3 sequence is 16 residues long. J was trimmed by 4 bases and V by 6 bases; bases with no gene match: 12. Germline V gene data show CDR1 as LNHDA and CDR2 as SQIVND (reference sequence). The CDR3 reads CASSSLQGAALYGYTF. The CDR3 nucleotides read TGTGCCAGTAGCTCCCTACAGGGGGCGGCTCTCTATGGCTACACCTTC.

J is TRBJ1-6 and V is TRBV5-3, with unresolved D. TRBV5-3 is an ORF, and what it does is uncertain. V was clipped by 2 bases and J by 2 bases, with 8 bases between them. CDR3 length equals 15 residues. The CDR3 nucleotides are TGTGCCAGAAGCTTAACGGTAGCCTATAATTCACCCCTCCACTTT. It yields the protein CARSLTVAYNSPLHF.

The chain couples TRBV19 to TRBJ1-1; 7 positions match TRBD1. Per germline, CDR1 LNHDA and CDR2 SQIVND (reference sequence). The CDR3 spans 14 residues. Losses at the gene ends were 0 bases for V and 11 bases for J; bases not matched to a gene: 9. The CDR3 protein is CASSIERDRPLAFF. Written as DNA, the CDR3 is TGTGCCAGTAGTATAGAAAGGGACAGACCTCTGGCTTTCTTT.

The gene calls are TRBV29-1 and TRBJ1-2; D unclear. The CDR3 totals 11 residues. From germline, CDR1 is SQVTM and CDR2 ANQGSEA. V shed 5 bases and J shed 4 bases, with 8 bases lying between them. The CDR3 spells CSVSGLYGYTF. In DNA, the CDR3 is TGCAGCGTTTCCGGTCTCTATGGCTACACCTTC. Together with reference TRBV29-1 and TRBJ1-2, the CDR3 gives the full variable domain: SAVISQKPSRDICQRGTSLTIQCQVDSQVTMMFWYRQQPGQSLTLIATANQGSEATYESGFVIDKFPISRPNLTFSTLTVSNMSPEDSSIYLCSVSGLYGYTFGSGTRLTVV.

Of note for this clone: Other DNA sequences from this sample encode an identical CDR3 as well. This rearrangement joins TRBV18 to TRBJ2-2, with D hard to call. Trimming pared 2 bases from V and 1 base from J, leaving 5 bases between. Germline V gene sequence: CDR1 KGHSH, CDR2 LQKENI. The CDR3 is 14 residues long. CDR3 sequence (DNA): TGTGCCAGCTCACCAGGGCAGAACACCGGGGAGCTGTTTTTT. This translates into CASSPGQNTGELFF.

This chain connects TRBV5-1 to TRBJ1-4; D is unresolved. The CDR3 is 15 amino acids. Germline V gives CDR1 SGHRS, CDR2 YFSETQ. Trimming pared 4 bases from V and 8 bases from J, leaving 18 bases between. The DNA for the CDR3 is TGCGCCAGCAGCCTATACCCGGGGTTCGGAGAAAAACTGTTTTTT. Its protein is CASSLYPGFGEKLFF. Variable domain in full (rest from reference TRBV5-1 and TRBJ1-4): KAGVTQTPRYLIKTRGQQVTLSCSPISGHRSVSWYQQTPGQGLQFLFEYFSETQRNKGNFPGRFSGRQFSNSRSEMNVSTLELGDSALYLCASSLYPGFGEKLFFGSGTQLSVL.

The V gene is TRBV30, the J gene TRBJ2-4, with D tentatively TRBD1 (6 bases). V lost 5 bases and J lost 10, with 18 bases in between. The CDR3 extends over 13 amino acids. Germline loops: CDR1 GTSNPN, CDR2 SVGIG (reference sequence). The CDR3 reads CAWETTGLGIQYF. CDR3 sequence (DNA): TGTGCCTGGGAGACGACAGGTTTGGGTATTCAGTACTTC. The full variable domain, with the rest looked up from reference TRBV30 and TRBJ2-4, is SQTIHQWPATLVQPVGSPLSLECTVEGTSNPNLYWYRQAAGRGLQLLFYSVGIGQISSEVPQNLSASRPQDRQFILSSKKLLLSDSGFYLCAWETTGLGIQYFGAGTRLSVL.

This clone was observed many times. This chain uses TRBV5-1 with TRBJ2-7; weak D call: TRBD1 (5 bases). The CDR3 extends over 14 amino acids. The V gene lost 1 base and the J gene lost 7 bases, with 15 bases spanning the gap. In germline, CDR1 is SGHRS, CDR2 YFSETQ. The CDR3 reads CASSLTQLPGEQYF. The CDR3 coding sequence is TGCGCCAGCAGCTTGACACAGCTCCCAGGGGAGCAGTACTTC.

CDR3 DNA: TGTGCCAGCAGTGAGTCTCCGGGACAGGGACACTACGAGCAGTACTTC. This gives the protein CASSESPGQGHYEQYF. The genes are TRBV6-1 and TRBJ2-7; 9 bases map to TRBD1. V was clipped by 3 bases and J by 3 bases; unmatched bases: 9. Per the germline V gene, CDR1 is MNHNS and CDR2 is SASEGT. There are 16 residues in the CDR3.

This clone was observed a few times. V gene TRBV28 combines with J gene TRBJ2-7, with 9 nucleotides matching TRBD1. Germline CDR1 MDHEN, CDR2 SYDVKM. The CDR3 sequence is 13 residues long. Germline trimming cut 8 bases from V and 4 bases from J; bases unmatched to any gene: 6. The CDR3 loop is CASGQGRRYEQYF. CDR3 bases: TGTGCCAGCGGACAGGGGCGACGTTACGAGCAGTACTTC.

V usage is TRBV18 and J usage is TRBJ1-1; 7 bases line up with TRBD1. The length of the CDR3 is 13 residues. J lost 10 bases, V lost 6 bases, and 11 bases had no gene match. Germline-derived CDR1 and CDR2 are KGHSH and LQKENI. The CDR3 DNA is TGTGCCAGCTCTGATCGAGGGGGCTGGGGAGCTTTCTTT. This encodes CASSDRGGWGAFF.